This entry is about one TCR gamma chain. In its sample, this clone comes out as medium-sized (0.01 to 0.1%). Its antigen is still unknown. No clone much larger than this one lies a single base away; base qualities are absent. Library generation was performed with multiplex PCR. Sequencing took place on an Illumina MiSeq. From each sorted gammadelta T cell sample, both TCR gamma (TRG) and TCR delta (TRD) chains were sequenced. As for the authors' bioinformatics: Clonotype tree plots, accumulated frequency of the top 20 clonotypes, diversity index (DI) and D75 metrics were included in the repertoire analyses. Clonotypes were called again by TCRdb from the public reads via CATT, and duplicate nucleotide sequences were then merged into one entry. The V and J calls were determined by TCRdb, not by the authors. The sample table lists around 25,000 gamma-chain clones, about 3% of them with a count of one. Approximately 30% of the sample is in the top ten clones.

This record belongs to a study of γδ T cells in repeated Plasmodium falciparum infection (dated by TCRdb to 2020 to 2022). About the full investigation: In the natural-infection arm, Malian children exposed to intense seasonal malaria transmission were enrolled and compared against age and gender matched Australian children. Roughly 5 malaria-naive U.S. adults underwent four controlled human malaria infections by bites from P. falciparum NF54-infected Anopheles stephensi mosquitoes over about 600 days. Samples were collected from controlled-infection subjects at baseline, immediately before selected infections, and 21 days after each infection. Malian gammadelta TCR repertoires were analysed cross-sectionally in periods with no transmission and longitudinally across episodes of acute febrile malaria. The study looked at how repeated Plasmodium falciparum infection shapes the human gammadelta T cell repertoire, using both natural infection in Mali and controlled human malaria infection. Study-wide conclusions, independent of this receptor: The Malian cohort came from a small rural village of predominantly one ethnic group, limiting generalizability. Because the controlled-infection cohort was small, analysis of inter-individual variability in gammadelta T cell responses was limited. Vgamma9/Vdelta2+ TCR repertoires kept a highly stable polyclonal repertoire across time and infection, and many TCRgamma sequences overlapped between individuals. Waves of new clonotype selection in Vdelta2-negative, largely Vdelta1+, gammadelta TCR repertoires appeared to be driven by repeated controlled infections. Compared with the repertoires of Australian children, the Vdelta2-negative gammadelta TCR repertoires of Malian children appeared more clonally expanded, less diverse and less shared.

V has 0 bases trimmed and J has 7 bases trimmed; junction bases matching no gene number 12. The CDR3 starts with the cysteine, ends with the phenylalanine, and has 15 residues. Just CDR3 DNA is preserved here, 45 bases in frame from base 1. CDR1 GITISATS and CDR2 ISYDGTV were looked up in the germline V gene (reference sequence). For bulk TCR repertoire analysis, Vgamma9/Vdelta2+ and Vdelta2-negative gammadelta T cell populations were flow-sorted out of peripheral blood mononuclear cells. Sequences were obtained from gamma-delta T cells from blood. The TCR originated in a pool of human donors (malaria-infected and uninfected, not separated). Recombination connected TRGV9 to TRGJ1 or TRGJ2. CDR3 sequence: CALWEVPLEGYKKLF. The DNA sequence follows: TGTGCCTTGTGGGAGGTGCCCCTGGAGGGCTATAAGAAACTCTTT.